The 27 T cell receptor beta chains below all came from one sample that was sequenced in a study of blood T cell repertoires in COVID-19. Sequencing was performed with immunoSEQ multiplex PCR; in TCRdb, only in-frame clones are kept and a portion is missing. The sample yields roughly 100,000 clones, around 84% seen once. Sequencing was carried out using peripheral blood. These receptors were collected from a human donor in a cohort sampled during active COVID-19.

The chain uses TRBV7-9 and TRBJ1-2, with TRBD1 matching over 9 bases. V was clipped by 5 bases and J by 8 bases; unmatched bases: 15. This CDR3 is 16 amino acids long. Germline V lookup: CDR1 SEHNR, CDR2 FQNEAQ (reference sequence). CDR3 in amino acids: CASSPLSPPGTGGYTF. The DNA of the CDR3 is TGTGCCAGCAGCCCATTATCACCCCCAGGGACAGGGGGCTACACCTTC.

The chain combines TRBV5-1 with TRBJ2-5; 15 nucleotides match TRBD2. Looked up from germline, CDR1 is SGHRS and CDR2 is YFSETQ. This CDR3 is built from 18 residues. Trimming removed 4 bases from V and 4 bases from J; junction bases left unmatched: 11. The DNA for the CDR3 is TGCGCCAGCAGCCGTCGGACTAGCGGGGGGGTCCAAATAGAGACCCAGTACTTC. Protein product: CASSRRTSGGVQIETQYF.

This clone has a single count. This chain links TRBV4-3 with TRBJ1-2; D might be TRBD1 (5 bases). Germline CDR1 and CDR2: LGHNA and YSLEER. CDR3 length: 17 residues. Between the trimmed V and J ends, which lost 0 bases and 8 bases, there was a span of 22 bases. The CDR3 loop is CASSQDRRGVALRGYTF. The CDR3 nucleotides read TGCGCCAGCAGCCAAGATCGGCGGGGGGTGGCCCTGCGAGGCTACACCTTC.

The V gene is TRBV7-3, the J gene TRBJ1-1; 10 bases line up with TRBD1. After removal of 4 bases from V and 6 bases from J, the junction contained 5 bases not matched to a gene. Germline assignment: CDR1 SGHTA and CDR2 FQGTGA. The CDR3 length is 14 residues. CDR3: CASSSRQGAAEAFF. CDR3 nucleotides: TGTGCCAGCAGCTCCCGACAGGGGGCCGCTGAAGCTTTCTTT.

The CDR3 loop reads CASSRLVTGAYNEQFF. For the CDR3, the DNA is TGTGCCAGCAGCCGCCTCGTGACGGGAGCTTACAATGAGCAGTTCTTC. The chain combines TRBV4-2 with TRBJ2-1, with a weak D call TRBD2 (6 bases). The CDR3 has 16 amino acids. The germline CDR1 and CDR2 sequences are LGHNA and YNFKEQ. V shed 4 bases and J shed 4 bases, with 17 bases lying between them.

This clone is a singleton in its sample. The CDR3 loop is CASSLGHEQYF. CDR3 nucleotide sequence: TGCGCCAGCAGCTTGGGGCACGAGCAGTACTTC. J is TRBJ2-7 and V is TRBV5-1, with no clear D. V gave up 0 bases and J gave up 5 bases, with 3 bases separating them. Germline CDR1 is SGHRS and CDR2 is YFSETQ. The CDR3 has 11 amino acids. The full variable domain, its missing parts supplied by reference TRBV5-1 and TRBJ2-7, is KAGVTQTPRYLIKTRGQQVTLSCSPISGHRSVSWYQQTPGQGLQFLFEYFSETQRNKGNFPGRFSGRQFSNSRSEMNVSTLELGDSALYLCASSLGHEQYFGPGTRLTVT.

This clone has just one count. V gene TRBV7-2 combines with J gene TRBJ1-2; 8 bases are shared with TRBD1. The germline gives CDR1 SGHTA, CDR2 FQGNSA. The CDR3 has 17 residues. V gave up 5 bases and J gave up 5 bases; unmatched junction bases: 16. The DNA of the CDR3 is TGTGCCAGCAGCGACCGGTACAGGGGGTCTCTGGAGTATGGCTACACCTTC. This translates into CASSDRYRGSLEYGYTF.

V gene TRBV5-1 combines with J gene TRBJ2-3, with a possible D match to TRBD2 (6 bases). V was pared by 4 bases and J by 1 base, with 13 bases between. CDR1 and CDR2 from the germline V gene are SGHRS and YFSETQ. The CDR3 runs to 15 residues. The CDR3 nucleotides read TGCGCCAGCAGCAGACGGGGGTCCGGCACAGATACGCAGTATTTT. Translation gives CASSRRGSGTDTQYF.

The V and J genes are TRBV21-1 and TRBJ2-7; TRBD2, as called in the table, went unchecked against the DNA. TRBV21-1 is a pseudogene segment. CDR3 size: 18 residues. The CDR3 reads CASSKGGKTSGGRYEQYF. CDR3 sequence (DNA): TGTGCCAGCAGCAAAGGGGGTAAGACTAGCGGGGGCAGGTACGAGCAGTACTTC.

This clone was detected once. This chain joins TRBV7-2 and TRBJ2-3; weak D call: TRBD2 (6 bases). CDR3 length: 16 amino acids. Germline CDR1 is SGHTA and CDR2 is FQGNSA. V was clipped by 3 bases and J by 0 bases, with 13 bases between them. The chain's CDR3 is CASSLWGVTSTDTQYF. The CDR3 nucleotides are TGTGCCAGCAGCTTGTGGGGGGTTACTAGCACAGATACGCAGTATTTT. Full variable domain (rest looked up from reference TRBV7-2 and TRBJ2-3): GAGVSQSPSNKVTEKGKDVELRCDPISGHTALYWYRQSLGQGLEFLIYFQGNSAPDKSGLPSDRFSAERTGGSVSTLTIQRTQQEDSAVYLCASSLWGVTSTDTQYFGPGTRLTVL.

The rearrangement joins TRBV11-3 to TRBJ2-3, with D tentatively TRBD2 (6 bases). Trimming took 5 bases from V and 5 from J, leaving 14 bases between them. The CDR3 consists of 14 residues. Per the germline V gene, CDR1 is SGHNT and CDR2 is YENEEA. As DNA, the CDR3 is TGTGCCAGCAGCCCTAGCGTGGGTGGAGATACGCAGTATTTT. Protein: CASSPSVGGDTQYF.

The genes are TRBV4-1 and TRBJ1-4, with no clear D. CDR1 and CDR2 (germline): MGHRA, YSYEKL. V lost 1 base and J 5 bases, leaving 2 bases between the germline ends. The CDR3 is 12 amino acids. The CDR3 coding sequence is TGCGCCAGCAGCCAAGTAAATGAAAAACTGTTTTTT. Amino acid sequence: CASSQVNEKLFF.

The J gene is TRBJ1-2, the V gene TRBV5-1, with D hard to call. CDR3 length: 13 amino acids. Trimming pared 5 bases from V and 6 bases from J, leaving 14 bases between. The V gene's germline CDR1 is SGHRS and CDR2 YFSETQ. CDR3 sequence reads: CASSNILLDGYTF. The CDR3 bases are TGCGCCAGCAGTAACATTCTCTTGGATGGCTACACCTTC.

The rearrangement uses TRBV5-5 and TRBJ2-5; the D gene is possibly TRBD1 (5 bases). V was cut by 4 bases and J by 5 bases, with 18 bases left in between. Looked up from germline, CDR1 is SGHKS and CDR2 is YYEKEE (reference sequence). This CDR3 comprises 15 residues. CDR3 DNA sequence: TGTGCCAGCAGCCCGACAGCCCCCAACGGGGAGACCCAGTACTTC. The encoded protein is CASSPTAPNGETQYF.

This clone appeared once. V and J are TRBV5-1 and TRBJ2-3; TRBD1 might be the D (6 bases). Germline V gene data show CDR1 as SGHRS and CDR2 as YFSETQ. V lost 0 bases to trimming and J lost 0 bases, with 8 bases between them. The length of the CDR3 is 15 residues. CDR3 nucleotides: TGCGCCAGCAGCTTGGGGGACAAAAGCACAGATACGCAGTATTTT. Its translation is CASSLGDKSTDTQYF.

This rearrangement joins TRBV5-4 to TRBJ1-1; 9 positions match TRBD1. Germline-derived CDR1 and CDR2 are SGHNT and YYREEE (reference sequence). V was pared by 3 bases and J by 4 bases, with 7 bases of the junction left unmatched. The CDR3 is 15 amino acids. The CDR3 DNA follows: TGTGCCAGCAGCTATCCGGGACAGGGTCTCACTGAAGCTTTCTTT. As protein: CASSYPGQGLTEAFF. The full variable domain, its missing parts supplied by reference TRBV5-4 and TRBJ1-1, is ETGVTQSPTHLIKTRGQQVTLRCSSQSGHNTVSWYQQALGQGPQFIFQYYREEENGRGNFPPRFSGLQFPNYSSELNVNALELDDSALYLCASSYPGQGLTEAFFGQGTRLTVV.

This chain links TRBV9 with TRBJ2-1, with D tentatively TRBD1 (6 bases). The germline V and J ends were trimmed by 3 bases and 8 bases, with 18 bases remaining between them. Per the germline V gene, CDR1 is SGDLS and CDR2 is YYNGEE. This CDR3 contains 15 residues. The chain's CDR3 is CASSARSGGIDEQFF. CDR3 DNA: TGTGCCAGCAGCGCCCGATCTGGGGGCATTGATGAGCAGTTCTTC.

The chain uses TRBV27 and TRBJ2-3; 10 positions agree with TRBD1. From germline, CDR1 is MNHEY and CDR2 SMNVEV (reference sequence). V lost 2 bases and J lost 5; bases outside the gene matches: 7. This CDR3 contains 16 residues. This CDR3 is CASSLIGDRGRDTQYF. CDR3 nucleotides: TGTGCCAGCAGTTTAATCGGGGACAGGGGAAGAGATACGCAGTATTTT.

CDR3 sequence reads: CASSQGNRATNEKLFF. The CDR3 DNA follows: TGTGCCAGCAGCCAAGGAAACAGGGCAACTAATGAAAAACTGTTTTTT. This chain uses TRBV3-1 (or the pseudogene TRBV3-2) with TRBJ1-4, with D tentatively TRBD1 (6 bases). V was shortened by 1 base and J by 0 bases, with 9 bases between the two germline ends. The CDR3 contains 16 residues. Germline V CDR1 and CDR2: LGHDT, YNNKEL (reference sequence).

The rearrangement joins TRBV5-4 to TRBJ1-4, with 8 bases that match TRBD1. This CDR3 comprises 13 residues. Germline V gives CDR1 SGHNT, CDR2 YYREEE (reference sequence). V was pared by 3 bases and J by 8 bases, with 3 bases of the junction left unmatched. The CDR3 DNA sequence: TGTGCCAGCAGCTCAGGGGGCGAGGAAAAACTGTTTTTT. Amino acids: CASSSGGEEKLFF.

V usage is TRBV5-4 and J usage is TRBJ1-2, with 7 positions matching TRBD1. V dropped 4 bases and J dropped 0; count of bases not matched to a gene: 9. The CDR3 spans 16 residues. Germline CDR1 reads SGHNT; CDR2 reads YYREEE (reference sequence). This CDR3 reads CASSTPRQGANYGYTF. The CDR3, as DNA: TGTGCCAGCAGCACTCCCCGACAGGGCGCTAACTATGGCTACACCTTC.

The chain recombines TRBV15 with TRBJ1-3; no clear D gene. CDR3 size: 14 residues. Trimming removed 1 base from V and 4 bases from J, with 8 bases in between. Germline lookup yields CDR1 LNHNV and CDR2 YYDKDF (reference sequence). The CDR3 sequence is CATSRGEAGNTIYF. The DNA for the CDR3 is TGTGCCACCAGCAGAGGGGAGGCCGGAAACACCATATATTTT.

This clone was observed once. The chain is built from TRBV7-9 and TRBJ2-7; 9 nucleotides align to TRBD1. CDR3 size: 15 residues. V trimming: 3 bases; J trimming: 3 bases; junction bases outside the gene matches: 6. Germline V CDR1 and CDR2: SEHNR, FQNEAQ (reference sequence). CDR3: CASSLGPGQGYEQYF. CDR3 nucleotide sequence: TGTGCCAGCAGCTTGGGTCCGGGACAGGGCTACGAGCAGTACTTC. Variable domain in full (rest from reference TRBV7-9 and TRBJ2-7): DTGVSQNPRHKITKRGQNVTFRCDPISEHNRLYWYRQTLGQGPEFLTYFQNEAQLEKSRLLSDRFSAERPKGSFSTLEIQRTEQGDSAMYLCASSLGPGQGYEQYFGPGTRLTVT.

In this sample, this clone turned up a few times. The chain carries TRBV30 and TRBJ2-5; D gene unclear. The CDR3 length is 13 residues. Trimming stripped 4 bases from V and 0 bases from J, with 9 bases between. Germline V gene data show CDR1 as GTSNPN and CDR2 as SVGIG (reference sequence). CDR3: CAWTPRYQETQYF. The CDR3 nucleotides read TGTGCCTGGACACCGAGGTACCAAGAGACCCAGTACTTC.

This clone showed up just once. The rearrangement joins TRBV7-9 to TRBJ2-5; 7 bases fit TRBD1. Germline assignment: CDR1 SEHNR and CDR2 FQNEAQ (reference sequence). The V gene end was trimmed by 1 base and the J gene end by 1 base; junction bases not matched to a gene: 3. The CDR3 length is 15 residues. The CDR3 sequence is CASSLGQGTQETQYF. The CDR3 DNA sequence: TGTGCCAGCAGCTTAGGACAGGGAACCCAAGAGACCCAGTACTTC.

The CDR3 sequence is CASSSPGGSGNTIYF. CDR3 in DNA: TGTGCCAGCAGCAGCCCAGGGGGCTCTGGAAACACCATATATTTT. The V call is TRBV28, the J call TRBJ1-3; the match to TRBD1 covers 7 bases. Germline-derived CDR1 and CDR2 are MDHEN and SYDVKM. The CDR3 has 15 residues. V shed 6 bases, J shed 0 bases, and the junction held 5 bases outside the gene matches.

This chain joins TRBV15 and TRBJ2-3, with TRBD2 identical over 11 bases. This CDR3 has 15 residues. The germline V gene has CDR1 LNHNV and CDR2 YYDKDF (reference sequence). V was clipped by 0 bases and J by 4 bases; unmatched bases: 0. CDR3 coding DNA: TGTGCCACCAGCAGAGATAGCGGGGGGGCAGATACGCAGTATTTT. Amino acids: CATSRDSGGADTQYF. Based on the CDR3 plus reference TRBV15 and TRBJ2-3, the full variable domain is DAMVIQNPRYQVTQFGKPVTLSCSQTLNHNVMYWYQQKSSQAPKLLFHYYDKDFNNEADTPDNFQSRRPNTSFCFLDIRSPGLGDTAMYLCATSRDSGGADTQYFGPGTRLTVL.